One T cell receptor (beta chain) is described in this entry. Random hexamers were used to reverse transcribe an amount of 0.5 to 1 ug RNA. TCRdb re-analysed the immunoSEQ multiplex PCR reads in MiXCR, keeping a single row per CDR3 protein. This sample carries about 19,000 distinct CDR3 sequences, approximately 95% of them seen once, and the ten largest clones take less than 0.3%. This sample is part of a study of CD8 T cells in Susac syndrome. V was pared by 6 bases and J by 1 base, with 9 bases between. This CDR3 is 13 amino acids long. Germline-derived CDR1 and CDR2 are ENHRY and SYGVKD. The source material was CD8+ T cells from PBMCs. The V call is TRBV10-3, the J call TRBJ2-5, with TRBD1 as a possible D gene (5 bases). The origin of this receptor is a human donor in good health. CDR3 region: CAISRTSQETQYF. DNA of the CDR3: TGTGCCATCAGCCGGACAAGCCAAGAGACCCAGTACTTC.